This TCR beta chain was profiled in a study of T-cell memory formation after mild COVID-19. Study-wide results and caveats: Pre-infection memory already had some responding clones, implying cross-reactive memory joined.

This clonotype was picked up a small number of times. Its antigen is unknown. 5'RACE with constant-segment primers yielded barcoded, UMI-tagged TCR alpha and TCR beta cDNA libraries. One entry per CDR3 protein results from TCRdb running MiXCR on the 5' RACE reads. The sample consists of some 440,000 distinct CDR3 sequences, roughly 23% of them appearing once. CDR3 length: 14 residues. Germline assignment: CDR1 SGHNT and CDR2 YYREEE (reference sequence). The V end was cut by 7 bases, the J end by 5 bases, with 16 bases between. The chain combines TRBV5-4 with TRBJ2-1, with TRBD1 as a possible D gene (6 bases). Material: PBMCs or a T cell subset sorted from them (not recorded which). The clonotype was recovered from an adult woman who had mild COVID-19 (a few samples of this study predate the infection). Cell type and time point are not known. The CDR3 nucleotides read TGTGCCAGCCCAGCCCAACAGGGAGACAATGAGCAGTTCTTC. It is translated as CASPAQQGDNEQFF.